The sequence of this T cell receptor beta chain was determined in a study of T cell changes during pregnancy in multiple sclerosis (dated by TCRdb to the late 2010s). Turning to the overall study: The study examined how the T cell repertoire changed over the course of pregnancy in women with multiple sclerosis.

In this sample, this clone turned up once. What antigen it recognizes has not been identified. No quality values exist for individual bases; no much larger clone is one base distant. V sheds 4 bases and J sheds 5 bases, leaving 18 bases between their ends. Reading the germline V gene gives CDR1 SGHDT and CDR2 YYEEEE. The CDR3 contains 15 residues, cysteine and phenylalanine counted. The sequence is cut down to CDR3 DNA, 45 bases in frame from base 1. Libraries were built with the immunoSEQ multiplex PCR assay. TCRdb obtained this table from immuneACCESS and retained in-frame rearrangements with V and J assigned. These tables miss some clones; where compared with another copy, unresolved V genes account for less than half of the shortfall, and the remainder is unexplained. Recorded for this sample are over 35,000 clones; 91% of them occurred a single time. The ten largest clones represent around 0.47% of the sample.

The clonotype comes from a female donor in good health, enrolled as a control in a pregnancy study. The sequences come from CD4+ T cells from peripheral blood mononuclear cells, collected in the second trimester of pregnancy. This chain joins TRBV5-6 to TRBJ2-5; the D segment could be TRBD2, given 5 matching bases. CDR3 loop: CASSPWGSSGETQYF. The DNA is TGTGCCAGCAGCCCCTGGGGATCGTCGGGGGAGACCCAGTACTTC.